Shown below are 22 T cell receptor beta chains from a single sample sequenced in a study of blood T cell repertoires in COVID-19. Libraries were prepared by immunoSEQ multiplex PCR; TCRdb keeps only in-frame clonotypes and omits some of them. The table includes about 250,000 clones, 87% detected once. The sample comprised PBMCs or T cells enriched from blood (not recorded which). All receptors derive from a woman in her twenties or thirties with acute COVID-19.

The chain's CDR3 is CAWTLGQGALGANVLTF. The CDR3 bases are TGTGCCTGGACCCTGGGACAGGGGGCGTTAGGGGCCAACGTCCTGACTTTC. The chain has TRBV30 and TRBJ2-6; TRBD1 agrees at 12 bases. Germline-derived CDR1 and CDR2 are GTSNPN and SVGIG (reference sequence). There are 17 residues in the CDR3. V shed 4 bases, J shed 4 bases, and the junction held 8 bases outside the gene matches.

This chain joins TRBV7-8 and TRBJ1-2; TRBD1 might be the D (6 bases). V was trimmed by 2 bases and J by 2 bases, leaving 24 bases between them. Looked up from germline, CDR1 is SGHVS and CDR2 is FQNEAQ. This CDR3 has 19 amino acids. CDR3 loop: CASSLYSVKGRGENYGYTF. The CDR3 bases are TGTGCCAGCAGCTTATACAGTGTGAAAGGCAGGGGTGAGAACTATGGCTACACCTTC.

About this clone: The same CDR3 can be traced to other DNA sequences in this sample. CDR3 loop: CSASSGATYEQYF. The CDR3 region has the DNA TGCAGTGCTAGTAGCGGGGCTACCTACGAGCAGTACTTC. This chain connects TRBV20-1 to TRBJ2-7; 8 nucleotides line up with TRBD2. This CDR3 comprises 13 residues. Germline V CDR1 and CDR2: DFQATT, SNEGSKA (reference sequence). Germline trimming cut 3 bases from V and 2 bases from J; bases unmatched to any gene: 3.

J is TRBJ1-2 and V is TRBV7-9; D is perhaps TRBD1 (6 bases). The V end lost 5 bases, the J end lost 7 bases, and 11 bases lay between the germline ends. Germline V CDR1 and CDR2: SEHNR, FQNEAQ (reference sequence). The CDR3 covers 12 residues. The CDR3 DNA sequence: TGTGCCAGCAGCACCACAGGGCTTGGCTACACCTTC. As protein: CASSTTGLGYTF.

The chain uses TRBV6-2 or TRBV6-3 and TRBJ2-1; no definite D call. V lost 5 bases and J lost 8, with 10 bases in between. CDR1 is MNHEY, CDR2 SVGEGT, per germline. The CDR3 totals 12 residues. This CDR3 reads CASSPPSDEQFF. For the CDR3, the DNA is TGTGCCAGCAGTCCCCCCAGCGATGAGCAGTTCTTC.

V gene TRBV30 combines with J gene TRBJ1-1; TRBD1 matches at 7 bases. Losses at the gene ends were 0 bases for V and 7 bases for J; bases not matched to a gene: 5. Germline V lookup: CDR1 GTSNPN, CDR2 SVGIG (reference sequence). The CDR3 spans 13 residues. The CDR3 is CAWSVPGQDEAFF. The DNA for the CDR3 is TGTGCCTGGAGTGTACCCGGACAGGATGAAGCTTTCTTT.

V gene TRBV5-1 combines with J gene TRBJ2-3; D not resolved. The CDR3 loop spans 13 amino acids. CDR1 is SGHRS and CDR2 is YFSETQ in the germline V gene. The V and J ends lost 4 bases and 2 bases respectively, with 8 bases between them. The CDR3 spells CASSQYNTDTQYF. The CDR3 nucleotides read TGCGCCAGCAGCCAATACAACACAGATACGCAGTATTTT.

A word on this clone: An end of the junction does not agree with germline; a read error may underlie this. The chain recombines TRBV12-3 or TRBV12-4 with TRBJ1-2; D is unclear. This CDR3 is 12 amino acids long. CDR3 residues: CASSGDNYGYTF. The CDR3 DNA is TGTGCCAGCAGTGGTGATAACTATGGCTACACCTTT.

This clone was detected once. This sequence joins TRBV9 and TRBJ1-2; tentatively, D is TRBD1 (5 bases). V was trimmed by 0 bases and J by 5 bases, leaving 11 bases between them. The CDR3 extends over 14 amino acids. The V gene's germline CDR1 is SGDLS and CDR2 YYNGEE. CDR3 sequence reads: CASSVAGGPYGYTF. CDR3 nucleotide sequence: TGTGCCAGCAGCGTAGCGGGGGGTCCTTATGGCTACACCTTC.

The V and J genes are TRBV27 and TRBJ2-7; 7 bases are shared with TRBD2. Germline V CDR1 and CDR2: MNHEY, SMNVEV (reference sequence). The V gene end was trimmed by 8 bases and the J gene end by 4 bases; junction bases not matched to a gene: 11. The CDR3 totals 14 residues. In DNA, the CDR3 is TGTGCCAGCTCTTGGGACGGGGGGATTTACGAGCAGTACTTC. It codes for CASSWDGGIYEQYF.

This chain links TRBV27 with TRBJ2-7; weak D call: TRBD1 (6 bases). The CDR3 covers 14 residues. The V and J ends lost 3 bases and 2 bases respectively, with 11 bases between them. CDR1 is MNHEY, CDR2 SMNVEV, per germline (reference sequence). This CDR3 is CASSLGTSAYEQYF. In nucleotides, the CDR3 is TGTGCCAGCAGTTTGGGGACATCAGCCTACGAGCAGTACTTC.

CDR3 residues: CASSLGGISPSGYTF. The DNA for the CDR3 is TGCGCCAGCAGCTTGGGAGGAATAAGTCCCTCTGGCTACACCTTC. The chain employs TRBV5-1 and TRBJ1-2; no definite D call. This CDR3 has 15 amino acids. V gave up 0 bases and J gave up 7 bases, with 16 bases separating them. Germline V gives CDR1 SGHRS, CDR2 YFSETQ.

Worth noting for this clone: This sample includes further DNA sequences coding for the same CDR3. The V gene is TRBV6-1, the J gene TRBJ2-5, with D tentatively TRBD1 (6 bases). There are 15 residues in the CDR3. Trimming took off 2 bases at V and 2 bases at J, with 12 bases between the two ends. Looked up from germline, CDR1 is MNHNS and CDR2 is SASEGT. The CDR3 DNA reads TGTGCCAGCAGTGAAATACAGGGTGAGCAAGAGACCCAGTACTTC. This sequence encodes CASSEIQGEQETQYF.

The gene calls are TRBV19 and TRBJ1-5, with TRBD1 as a possible D gene (6 bases). The CDR3 spans 14 residues. Trimming took 7 bases from V and 6 from J, leaving 16 bases between them. The germline V gene has CDR1 LNHDA and CDR2 SQIVND (reference sequence). The CDR3 DNA sequence: TGTGCCAGTAACAGCATGGGGGCGCGTCAGCCCCAGCATTTT. Encoded protein: CASNSMGARQPQHF.

This sequence joins TRBV6-5 and TRBJ2-7, with unresolved D. The CDR3 contains 14 residues. V lost 6 bases and J 1 base, leaving 13 bases between the germline ends. Germline V gives CDR1 MNHEY, CDR2 SVGAGI. CDR3 protein: CASSPGAPSYEQYF. The CDR3 nucleotides are TGTGCCAGCAGCCCCGGAGCTCCTTCCTACGAGCAGTACTTC.

V and J are TRBV2 and TRBJ1-5; D uncertain. From germline, CDR1 is SNHLY and CDR2 FYNNEI. This CDR3 has 12 amino acids. Trimming removed 2 bases from V and 6 bases from J, with 5 bases in between. The CDR3 region has the DNA TGTGCCAGCAGTGAATCTCGTCAGCCCCAGCATTTT. Amino acid sequence: CASSESRQPQHF. Full variable domain (rest looked up from reference TRBV2 and TRBJ1-5): EPEVTQTPSHQVTQMGQEVILRCVPISNHLYFYWYRQILGQKVEFLVSFYNNEISEKSEIFDDQFSVERPDGSNFTLKIRSTKLEDSAMYFCASSESRQPQHFGDGTRLSIL.

This clone was detected only a few times. The rearrangement links TRBV4-2 to TRBJ2-7; the match to TRBD2 covers 11 bases. The CDR3 extends over 15 amino acids. From germline, CDR1 is LGHNA and CDR2 YNFKEQ. The junction had 8 bases not matched to a gene; V was cut back by 4 bases and J by 6 bases. CDR3: CASSPQTSGVPEQYF. The CDR3 DNA follows: TGTGCCAGCAGCCCCCAGACTAGCGGGGTCCCCGAGCAGTACTTC.

This clone appeared once. The rearrangement links TRBV28 to TRBJ2-7; TRBD2 agrees at 10 bases. Looked up from germline, CDR1 is MDHEN and CDR2 is SYDVKM. Germline trimming cut 5 bases from V and 1 base from J; bases unmatched to any gene: 5. This CDR3 region has 15 residues. The CDR3 sequence: CASSGPGLASYEQYF. CDR3 DNA sequence: TGTGCCAGCAGTGGACCGGGACTAGCGTCCTACGAGCAGTACTTC. Full variable domain (missing parts from reference TRBV28 and TRBJ2-7): DVKVTQSSRYLVKRTGEKVFLECVQDMDHENMFWYRQDPGLGLRLIYFSYDVKMKEKGDIPEGYSVSREKKERFSLILESASTNQTSMYLCASSGPGLASYEQYFGPGTRLTVT.

The genes are TRBV18 and TRBJ2-1, with TRBD1 identical over 8 bases. J gave up 5 bases and V 6 bases, and 6 bases lay outside the gene matches. The germline V gene encodes CDR1 KGHSH and CDR2 LQKENI. The CDR3 runs 14 residues. The chain's CDR3 is CASSKTGEDNEQFF. The CDR3 DNA reads TGTGCCAGCTCCAAGACAGGGGAAGACAATGAGCAGTTCTTC.

The chain uses TRBV27 and TRBJ1-6; no firm D call. The ends were cut back, 6 bases at V and 9 bases at J, with 9 bases in the middle. This CDR3 has 12 amino acids. The V gene's germline CDR1 is MNHEY and CDR2 SMNVEV (reference sequence). In DNA form, the CDR3 reads TGTGCCAGCAGAACTCGAGTTTCACCCCTCCACTTT. Protein product: CASRTRVSPLHF.

In this sample, this clone turned up once. The V call is TRBV5-6, the J call TRBJ1-2; D is perhaps TRBD1 (6 bases). From germline, CDR1 is SGHDT and CDR2 YYEEEE. V was trimmed by 4 bases and J by 8 bases, leaving 24 bases between them. This CDR3 spans 16 amino acids. The CDR3 spells CASSLWTAAATGGYTF. Here the CDR3 DNA reads TGTGCCAGCAGCCTATGGACAGCGGCTGCAACGGGGGGCTACACCTTC.

V and J are TRBV4-2 and TRBJ1-2; 7 nucleotides align to TRBD1. This CDR3 has 18 residues. The germline CDR1 and CDR2 sequences are LGHNA and YNFKEQ. The J segment lost 0 bases and the V segment lost 3 bases, leaving 13 bases of the junction unmatched. Here the CDR3 reads CASSQQPADRVTNYGYTF. The CDR3 region has the DNA TGTGCCAGCAGCCAGCAGCCAGCAGACAGGGTGACTAACTATGGCTACACCTTC.